One and the same sample provided the 15 T cell receptor beta chains below, sequenced in a study of T cell responses to AZD1222 COVID-19 vaccine (dated by TCRdb to the early 2020s). Per the publication, the time point label means: baseline before first vaccination. The library was prepared using the immunoSEQ multiplex PCR assay. In TCRdb, the immuneACCESS table is reduced to in-frame sequences with V and J assigned. These tables do not hold every clone; where another copy was compared, an unresolved V gene accounts for under half, and the others remain unexplained. The sample data list 180,000 or so clones, and approximately 94% of these were observed just once. 0.64% of the sample lies in the top ten. This specimen was peripheral blood, taken on day 0 of AZD1222 vaccination. The source is an adult in good health.

This chain links TRBV3-1 (or the pseudogene TRBV3-2) with TRBJ1-2; 7 positions agree with TRBD1. Germline CDR1 is LGHDT and CDR2 is YNNKEL (reference sequence). The J segment lost 4 bases and the V segment lost 1 base, leaving 9 bases of the junction unmatched. This CDR3 region has 16 residues. CDR3 nucleotide sequence: TGTGCCAGCAGCCAAGTCTGGGAGAGGGGGCCCTATGGCTACACCTTC. This codes for CASSQVWERGPYGYTF.

V usage is TRBV5-4 and J usage is TRBJ1-1; D unclear. The CDR3 has 14 residues. Trimming cost V 2 bases and J 0 bases, with 8 bases left between them. Looked up from germline, CDR1 is SGHNT and CDR2 is YYREEE (reference sequence). The CDR3 region has the DNA TGTGCCAGCAGCTTACGGGTTGTGAACACTGAAGCTTTCTTT. Its protein product is CASSLRVVNTEAFF.

The chain couples TRBV19 to TRBJ1-1, with D perhaps matching TRBD1 (6 bases). Looked up from germline, CDR1 is LNHDA and CDR2 is SQIVND (reference sequence). CDR3 length equals 14 residues. V was clipped by 5 bases and J by 2 bases, with 12 bases between them. The CDR3 DNA is TGTGCCAGTAGTCCATACAGGGCTAACACTGAAGCTTTCTTT. As protein: CASSPYRANTEAFF.

The rearrangement joins TRBV5-1 to TRBJ2-1; 14 bases match TRBD2. J gave up 8 bases and V 0 bases, and 4 bases lay outside the gene matches. The CDR3 length is 16 residues. Germline V gene sequence: CDR1 SGHRS, CDR2 YFSETQ. CDR3: CASSLAETSGRDEQFF. CDR3 nucleotide sequence: TGCGCCAGCAGCTTGGCCGAGACTAGCGGGAGGGATGAGCAGTTCTTC.

V usage is TRBV11-2 and J usage is TRBJ1-1, with TRBD1 matching 7 bases. With 1 base clipped from V and 1 base from J, the junction kept 12 bases outside the gene matches. The CDR3 spans 18 residues. CDR1 and CDR2 from the germline V gene are SGHAT and FQNNGV. The CDR3 here is CASSLGQRQGVGNTEAFF. DNA for the CDR3: TGTGCCAGCAGCTTAGGTCAACGACAGGGAGTTGGGAACACTGAAGCTTTCTTT.

This clone appeared once. The rearrangement links TRBV5-1 to TRBJ2-7, with D possibly TRBD1 on 6 matching bases. Germline CDR1 is SGHRS and CDR2 is YFSETQ. This CDR3 comprises 14 residues. With 0 bases removed from V and 2 bases from J, the gap between germline ends came to 9 bases. The CDR3 DNA is TGCGCCAGCAGCTTGGCCCGACAGGCCTACGAGCAGTACTTC. Its translation is CASSLARQAYEQYF.

CDR3 in amino acids: CASSSTGTLNTEAFF. The CDR3, as DNA: TGCGCCAGCTCGTCGACAGGCACTTTGAACACTGAAGCTTTCTTT. The chain uses TRBV5-1 and TRBJ1-1, with a tentative D call TRBD1 (6 bases). Germline V gives CDR1 SGHRS, CDR2 YFSETQ. Trimming removed 7 bases from V and 0 bases from J, with 16 bases in between. This CDR3 is 15 amino acids long.

The chain uses TRBV7-9 and TRBJ2-1; possible D gene TRBD2, 5 bases. With 5 bases removed from V and 6 bases from J, the gap between germline ends came to 5 bases. Germline lookup yields CDR1 SEHNR and CDR2 FQNEAQ (reference sequence). This CDR3 spans 11 amino acids. The CDR3 region is CASSGLNEQFF. The DNA for the CDR3 is TGTGCCAGCAGCGGACTCAATGAGCAGTTCTTC.

The rearrangement links TRBV4-1 to TRBJ1-1; TRBD1 matches 8 bases. The J segment lost 10 bases and the V segment lost 4 bases, leaving 5 bases of the junction unmatched. Germline values: CDR1 MGHRA, CDR2 YSYEKL. The CDR3 is 12 amino acids. The CDR3 loop is CASSRSGTGAFF. The CDR3, as DNA: TGCGCCAGCAGCCGATCCGGGACAGGAGCTTTCTTT.

The chain is built from TRBV3-1 (or the pseudogene TRBV3-2) and TRBJ1-4, with D possibly TRBD1 on 5 matching bases. V was trimmed by 4 bases and J by 0 bases, leaving 9 bases between them. Germline values: CDR1 LGHDT, CDR2 YNNKEL (reference sequence). The length of the CDR3 is 15 residues. The CDR3 region is CASSLGTATNEKLFF. CDR3 DNA: TGTGCCAGCAGCCTGGGGACGGCAACTAATGAAAAACTGTTTTTT.

This CDR3 reads CASSLWGDGYTF. The CDR3 DNA reads TGTGCCAGCAGTTTATGGGGGGACGGCTACACCTTC. The chain is built from TRBV12-3 or TRBV12-4 and TRBJ1-2; D might be TRBD1 (5 bases). This CDR3 is built from 12 residues. V shed 2 bases and J shed 8 bases, with 9 bases lying between them.

This chain joins TRBV5-1 and TRBJ1-2; TRBD1 agrees at 7 bases. The CDR3 extends over 16 amino acids. J gave up 1 base and V 4 bases, and 10 bases lay outside the gene matches. Germline V lookup: CDR1 SGHRS, CDR2 YFSETQ. In DNA, the CDR3 is TGCGCCAGCAGCCCCGGTGGGACAGCGCATAACTATGGCTACACCTTC. Protein: CASSPGGTAHNYGYTF.

The V call is TRBV30, the J call TRBJ1-3; unclear D gene. V was cut by 3 bases and J by 4 bases, with 10 bases left in between. Germline V CDR1 and CDR2: GTSNPN, SVGIG (reference sequence). The CDR3 covers 13 residues. The chain's CDR3 is CAWSMGIGNTIYF. CDR3 nucleotides: TGTGCCTGGAGCATGGGGATAGGAAACACCATATATTTT.

This sequence joins TRBV2 and TRBJ1-5; no clear D. CDR1 and CDR2 from the germline V gene are SNHLY and FYNNEI. Trimming removed 1 base from V and 2 bases from J, with 9 bases in between. This CDR3 comprises 15 residues. The CDR3 sequence is CASSEVGGGNQPQHF. DNA of the CDR3: TGTGCCAGCAGTGAAGTGGGAGGTGGCAATCAGCCCCAGCATTTT.

The chain recombines TRBV5-4 with TRBJ2-7; 7 bases map to TRBD1. Germline assignment: CDR1 SGHNT and CDR2 YYREEE (reference sequence). The CDR3 is 15 amino acids. The junction had 6 bases not matched to a gene; V was cut back by 3 bases and J by 0 bases. The CDR3 protein is CASSYGTVPSYEQYF. The CDR3 nucleotides are TGTGCCAGCAGCTACGGGACAGTTCCCTCCTACGAGCAGTACTTC.